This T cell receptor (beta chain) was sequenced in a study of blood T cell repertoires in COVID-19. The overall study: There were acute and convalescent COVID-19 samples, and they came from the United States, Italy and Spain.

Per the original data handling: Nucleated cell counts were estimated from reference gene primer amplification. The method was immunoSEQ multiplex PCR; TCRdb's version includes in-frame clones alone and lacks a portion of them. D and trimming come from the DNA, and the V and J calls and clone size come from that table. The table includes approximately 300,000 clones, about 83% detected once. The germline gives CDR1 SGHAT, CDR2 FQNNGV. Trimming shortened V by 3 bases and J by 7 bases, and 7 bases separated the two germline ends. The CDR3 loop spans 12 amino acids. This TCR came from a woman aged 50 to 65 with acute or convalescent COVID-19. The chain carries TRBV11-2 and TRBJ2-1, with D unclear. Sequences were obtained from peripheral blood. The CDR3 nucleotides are TGTGCCAGCAGCTTTATCGGTAATGAGCAGTTCTTC. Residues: CASSFIGNEQFF.